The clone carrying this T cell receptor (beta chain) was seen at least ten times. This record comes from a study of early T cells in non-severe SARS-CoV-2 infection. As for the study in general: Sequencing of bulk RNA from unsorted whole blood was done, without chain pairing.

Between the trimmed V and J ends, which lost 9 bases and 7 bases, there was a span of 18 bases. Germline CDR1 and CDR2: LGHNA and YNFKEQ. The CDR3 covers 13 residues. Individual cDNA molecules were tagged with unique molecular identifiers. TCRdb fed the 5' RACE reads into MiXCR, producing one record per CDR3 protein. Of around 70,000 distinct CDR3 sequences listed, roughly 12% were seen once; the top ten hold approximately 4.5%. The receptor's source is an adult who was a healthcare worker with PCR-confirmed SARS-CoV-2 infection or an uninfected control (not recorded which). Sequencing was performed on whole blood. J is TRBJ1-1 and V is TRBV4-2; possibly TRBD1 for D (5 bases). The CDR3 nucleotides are TGTGCCAGTAGCGAGGCCAGGGATAGTGAAGCTTTCTTT. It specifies CASSEARDSEAFF.